Sequencing of this TCR beta chain was carried out in a study of T cell repertoires in cytomegalovirus infection. With 9 bases clipped from V and 1 base from J, the junction kept 6 bases outside the gene matches. This CDR3 is built from 15 residues. Germline V gives CDR1 MNHNY, CDR2 SVGAGI (reference sequence). Regarding this clonotype: Its antigen is unidentified.

Each CDR3 protein gets one entry after TCRdb re-called the reads with MiXCR. The top ten clones hold 25% of a sample with 150,000 to 200,000 distinct CDR3 sequences, less than 25% of them seen once. This chain links TRBV6-6 with TRBJ2-3; 11 nucleotides agree with TRBD2. The receptor comes from a human donor in good health (CMV status not recorded). Some clones in this sample may be carry-over from other donors' samples. Sequenced material: CD8+ T cells from cultured PBMCs, taken from culture after CMV antigen stimulation. The CDR3 is CASDWGLAGTDTQYF. The CDR3 DNA is TGTGCCAGTGACTGGGGACTAGCGGGCACAGATACGCAGTATTTT.